This record looks at one T cell receptor beta chain sequence and its context. The target of this receptor is not known. Base qualities are not recorded, but no much larger clone differs from it by a single base. The entry originates in a study of graft-versus-host responses after intestinal transplantation (dated by TCRdb to 2020 to 2022). For the wider study: The transplants that recipients got were multivisceral, liver-intestinal, or isolated intestinal. Instead of going to the commercial service, samples from a few later patients were sequenced in-house on an Illumina MiSeq and processed with MiXCR. Every recipient was given anti-thymocyte globulin induction, followed by around three years of maintenance tacrolimus and steroids. After intestinal transplantation, graft-versus-host and host-versus-graft alloreactive T cell clones in the graft, circulation and bone marrow were tracked using bulk TCR-beta CDR3 sequencing. Donor T cell macrochimerism was defined as a peak of at least 4% donor T cells among recipient peripheral blood mononuclear cells. Alloreactive clones were identified by sequencing pre-transplant mixed lymphocyte reaction products and comparing these products with unstimulated pre-transplant donor and recipient T cells. The cohort enrolled some 24 intestinal transplant recipients, one of whom was a retransplant, and a few patients without pretransplant specimens were excluded.

The time point label here, explained by the study, means: cells obtained before transplantation from donor or recipient. CD3+CD4+ and CD3+CD8+ populations were FACS-sorted from unstimulated pre-transplant donor and recipient cells taken from spleen or lymph nodes. Receptor libraries were prepared by the immunoSEQ multiplex PCR assay. For most patients, genomic DNA was isolated with the Qiagen DNeasy Blood and Tissue Kit and shipped frozen to Adaptive Biotechnologies for TCR sequencing. High-throughput TCR-beta CDR3 sequencing of genomic DNA from most patients was performed by Adaptive Biotechnologies. As for the authors' bioinformatics: Adaptive's ImmunoSEQ software supplied the TCR sequencing data for 15 to 20 patients, while MiXCR and VDJtools were used to process a few other patients. To correct CD4 versus CD8 sorting errors, any sequence found in both subsets at a frequency ratio below 5:1 was removed. CDR3 nucleotide sequences shared between donor and recipient were removed because the origin of such sequences could not be assigned. To count as alloreactive, a clone needed at least 2-fold expansion over unstimulated cells and a minimum CFSE-low frequency of 0.002% (template counts) or 0.001% (read counts). Clones detected in sequenced pre-transplant spleen, lymph node, or MLR CFSE-low populations of the donor or recipient were defined as mappable. The cumulative frequency of alloreactive clones was calculated as a percentage of all sequences, weighted by copy number. The source is immuneACCESS, and TCRdb retained only in-frame sequences with V and J called. Part of the clones is not carried over; for the studies checked, unresolved V genes explain less than half of this, and the remainder is unexplained. The V and J calls and clone size are taken from that table; D and trimming were inferred from the DNA. Within this sample are tens of thousands of clones, with around 96% of them counted one time only. Jointly, the top ten make up 0.5% to 0.55% of the sample.

The full study reports these points: Conclusions were limited by the relatively low number and heterogeneity of intestinal transplant patients. GvH clones were detected in recipient bone marrow, and some appeared earlier in ileal mucosa or blood, consistent with an intestinal mucosal origin. In the allografts of patients with donor T cell macrochimerism, GvH to HvG T cell clonal ratios were high. Early after transplant, peak levels of circulating GvH clones were associated with declines in HvG clones.

The germline V gene (reference sequence) supplies CDR1 SEHNR and CDR2 FQNEAQ. The CDR3 contains 13 residues, cysteine and phenylalanine counted. The kept DNA is CDR3 alone, 39 bases in frame from the first base. Trimming takes 1 base from V and 6 bases from J, and the germline ends sit 9 bases apart. Here the sequenced sample was unstimulated CD8+ T cells sorted from spleen or lymph node cells, taken before transplant. This sequence originates from a human donor who was the organ donor for an intestinal transplant. The chain employs TRBV7-9 and TRBJ1-2; the D gene is unclear. The CDR3 protein: CASSLGTGNGYTF. Read as DNA, the sequence is TGTGCCAGCAGCTTAGGAACGGGGAATGGCTACACCTTC.